This T cell receptor beta chain was captured by sequencing in a study of CD8+ T cells in alopecia areata. About the study: Treated patients were given 5 to 10 mg oral tofacitinib twice daily.

Treatment noted: oral pan-JAK inhibitor, 5-10 mg twice daily. Extraction of RNA preceded its reverse transcription into cDNA, which served as the sequencing template. TCRdb's copy holds only in-frame clones and misses some; the assay was immunoSEQ multiplex PCR. This table has about 270,000 clones, about 62% appearing once. The V end lost 6 bases, the J end lost 2 bases, and 14 bases lay between the germline ends. CDR1 is MNHEY and CDR2 is SMNVEV in the germline V gene (reference sequence). This CDR3 spans 14 amino acids. Study outcomes and limitations: With tofacitinib ongoing, many expanded lesional clones persisted in both scalp and blood. Having just one nonresponder leaves the connection between baseline CD8+ expansion and response unresolved.

This clone was counted a single time. Its cognate antigen is unknown. This specimen was CD4+ T cells sorted from blood, taken at approximately week 52, from a patient treated with tofacitinib. The chain is built from TRBV27 and TRBJ2-7; D uncertain. The sequence derives from a human donor with alopecia areata. Here the CDR3 DNA reads TGTGCCAGCAGGCTCACGTATGGGGCCTACGAGCAGTACTTC. Translation gives CASRLTYGAYEQYF.